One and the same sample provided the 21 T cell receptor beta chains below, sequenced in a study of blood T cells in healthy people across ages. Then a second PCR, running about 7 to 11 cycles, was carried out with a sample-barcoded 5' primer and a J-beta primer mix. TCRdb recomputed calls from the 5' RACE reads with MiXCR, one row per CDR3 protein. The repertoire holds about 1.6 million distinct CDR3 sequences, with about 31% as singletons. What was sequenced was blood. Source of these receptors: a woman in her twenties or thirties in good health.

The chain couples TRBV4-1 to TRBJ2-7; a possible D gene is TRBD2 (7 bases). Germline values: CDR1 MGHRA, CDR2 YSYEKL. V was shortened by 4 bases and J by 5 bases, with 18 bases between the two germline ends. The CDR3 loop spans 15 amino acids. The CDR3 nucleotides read TGCGCCAGCAGCCCCGTGGGGGGGGCTGTCAACGAGCAGTACTTC. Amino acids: CASSPVGGAVNEQYF.

In DNA, the CDR3 is TGCAGAGGGGGACGAGGGCCTTACGAGCAGTACTTC. Encoded protein: CRGGRGPYEQYF. The chain links TRBV20-1 to TRBJ2-7; weak D call: TRBD1 (6 bases). Germline lookup yields CDR1 DFQATT and CDR2 SNEGSKA (reference sequence). The CDR3 consists of 12 residues.

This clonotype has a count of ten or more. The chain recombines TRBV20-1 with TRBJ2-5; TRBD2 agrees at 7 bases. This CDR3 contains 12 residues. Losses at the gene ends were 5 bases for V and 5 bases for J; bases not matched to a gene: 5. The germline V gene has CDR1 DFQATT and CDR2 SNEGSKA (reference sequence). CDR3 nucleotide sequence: TGCAGTGCTTCCGGGGGAGGGGAGACCCAGTACTTC. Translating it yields CSASGGGETQYF.

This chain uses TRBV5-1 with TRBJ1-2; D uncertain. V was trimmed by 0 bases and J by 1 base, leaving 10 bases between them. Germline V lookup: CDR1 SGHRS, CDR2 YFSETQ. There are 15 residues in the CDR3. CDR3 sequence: CASSLVGSSNYGYTF. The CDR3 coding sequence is TGCGCCAGCAGCTTGGTGGGAAGTAGTAACTATGGCTACACCTTC. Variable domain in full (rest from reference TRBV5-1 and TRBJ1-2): KAGVTQTPRYLIKTRGQQVTLSCSPISGHRSVSWYQQTPGQGLQFLFEYFSETQRNKGNFPGRFSGRQFSNSRSEMNVSTLELGDSALYLCASSLVGSSNYGYTFGSGTRLTVV.

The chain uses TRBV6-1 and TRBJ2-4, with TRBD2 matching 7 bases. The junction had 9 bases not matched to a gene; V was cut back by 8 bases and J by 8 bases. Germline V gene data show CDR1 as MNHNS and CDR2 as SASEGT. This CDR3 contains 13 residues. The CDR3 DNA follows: TGTGCCAGCCGTCGGGAGGAAGGGTACATTCAGTACTTC. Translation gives CASRREEGYIQYF.

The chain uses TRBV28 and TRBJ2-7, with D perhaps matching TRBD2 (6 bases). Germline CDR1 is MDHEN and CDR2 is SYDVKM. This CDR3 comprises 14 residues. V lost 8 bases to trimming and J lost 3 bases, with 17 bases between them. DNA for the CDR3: TGTGCCAGCGCTCTGGGGACTGCAGACTACGAGCAGTACTTC. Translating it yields CASALGTADYEQYF. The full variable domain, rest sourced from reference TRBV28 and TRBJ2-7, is DVKVTQSSRYLVKRTGEKVFLECVQDMDHENMFWYRQDPGLGLRLIYFSYDVKMKEKGDIPEGYSVSREKKERFSLILESASTNQTSMYLCASALGTADYEQYFGPGTRLTVT.

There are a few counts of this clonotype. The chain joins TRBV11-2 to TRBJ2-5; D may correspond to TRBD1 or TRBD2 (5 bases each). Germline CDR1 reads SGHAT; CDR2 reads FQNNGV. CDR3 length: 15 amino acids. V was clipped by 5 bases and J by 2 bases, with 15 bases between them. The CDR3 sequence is CASSLGANRQETQYF. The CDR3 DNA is TGTGCCAGCAGCCTCGGGGCAAATAGGCAAGAGACCCAGTACTTC.

CDR3 sequence reads: CSGTGGNRGNTGELFF. CDR3 nucleotide sequence: TGCAGTGGCACCGGGGGCAACAGGGGAAACACCGGGGAGCTGTTTTTT. The genes are TRBV20-1 and TRBJ2-2; D perhaps matches TRBD1 (7 bases). The germline gives CDR1 DFQATT, CDR2 SNEGSKA (reference sequence). Trimming took 7 bases from V and 2 from J, leaving 20 bases between them. CDR3 size: 16 residues.

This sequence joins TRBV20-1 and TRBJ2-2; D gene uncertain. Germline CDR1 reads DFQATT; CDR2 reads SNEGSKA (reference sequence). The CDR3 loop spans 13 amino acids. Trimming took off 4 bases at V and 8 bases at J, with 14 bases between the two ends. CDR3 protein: CSATRAITGELFF. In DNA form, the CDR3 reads TGCAGTGCTACCCGGGCTATTACTGGGGAGCTGTTTTTT.

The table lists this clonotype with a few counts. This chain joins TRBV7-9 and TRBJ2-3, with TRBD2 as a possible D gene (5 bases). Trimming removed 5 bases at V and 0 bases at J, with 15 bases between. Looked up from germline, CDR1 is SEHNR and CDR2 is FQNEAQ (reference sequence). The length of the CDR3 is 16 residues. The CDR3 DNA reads TGTGCCAGCAGCCTATACGGACTGGATAGCACAGATACGCAGTATTTT. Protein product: CASSLYGLDSTDTQYF.

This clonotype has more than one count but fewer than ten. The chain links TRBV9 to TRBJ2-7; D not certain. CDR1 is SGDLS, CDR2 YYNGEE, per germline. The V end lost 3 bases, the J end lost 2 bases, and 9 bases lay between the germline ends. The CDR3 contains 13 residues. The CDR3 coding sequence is TGTGCCAGCAGCGCCGACACTCCCTACGAGCAGTACTTC. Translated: CASSADTPYEQYF.

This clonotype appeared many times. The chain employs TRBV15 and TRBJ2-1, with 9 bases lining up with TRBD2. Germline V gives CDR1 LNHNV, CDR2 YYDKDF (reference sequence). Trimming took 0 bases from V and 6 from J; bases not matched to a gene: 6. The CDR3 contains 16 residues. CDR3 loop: CATSRERVAGANEQFF. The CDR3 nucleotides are TGTGCCACCAGCAGAGAAAGGGTAGCGGGAGCCAATGAGCAGTTCTTC.

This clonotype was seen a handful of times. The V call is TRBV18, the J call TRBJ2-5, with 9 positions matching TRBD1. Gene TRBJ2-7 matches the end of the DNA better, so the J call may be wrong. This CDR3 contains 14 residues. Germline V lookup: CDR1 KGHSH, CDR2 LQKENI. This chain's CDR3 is CASSPPDRGDEQYF. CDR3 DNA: TGTGCCAGCTCACCACCCGACAGGGGGGACGAGCAGTACTTC.

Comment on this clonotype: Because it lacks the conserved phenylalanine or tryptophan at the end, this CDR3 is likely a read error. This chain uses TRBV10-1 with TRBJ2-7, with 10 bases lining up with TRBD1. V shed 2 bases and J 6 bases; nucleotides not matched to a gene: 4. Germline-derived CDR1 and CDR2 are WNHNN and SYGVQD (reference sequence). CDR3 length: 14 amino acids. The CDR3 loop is CASSEPGTGAEQYC. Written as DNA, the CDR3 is TGCGCCAGCAGTGAGCCCGGGACAGGGGCCGAGCAGTACTGC.

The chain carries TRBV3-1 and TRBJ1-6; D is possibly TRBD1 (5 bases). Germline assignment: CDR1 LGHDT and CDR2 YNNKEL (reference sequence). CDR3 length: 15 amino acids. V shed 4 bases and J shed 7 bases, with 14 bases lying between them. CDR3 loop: CASSLKGGGNSPLHF. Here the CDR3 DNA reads TGTGCCAGCAGCCTTAAGGGCGGGGGGAATTCACCCCTCCACTTT.

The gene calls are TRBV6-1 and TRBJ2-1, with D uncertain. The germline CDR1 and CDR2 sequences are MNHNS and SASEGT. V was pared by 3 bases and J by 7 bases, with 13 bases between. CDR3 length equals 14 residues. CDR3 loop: CASSEIPAGNEQFF. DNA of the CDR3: TGTGCCAGCAGTGAGATACCCGCTGGGAATGAGCAGTTCTTC.

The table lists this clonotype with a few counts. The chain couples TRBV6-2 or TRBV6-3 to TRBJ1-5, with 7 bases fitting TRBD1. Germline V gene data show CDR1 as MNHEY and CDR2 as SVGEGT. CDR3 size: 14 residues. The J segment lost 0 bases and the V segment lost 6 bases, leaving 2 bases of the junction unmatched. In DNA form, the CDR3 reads TGTGCCAGCAGGGCAGGGGGTAGCAATCAGCCCCAGCATTTT. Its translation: CASRAGGSNQPQHF.

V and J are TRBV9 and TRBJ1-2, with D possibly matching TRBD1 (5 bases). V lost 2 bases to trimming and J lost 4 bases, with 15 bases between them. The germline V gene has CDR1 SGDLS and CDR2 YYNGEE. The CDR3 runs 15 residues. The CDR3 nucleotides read TGTGCCAGCAGCGTTGGAGGGGATAGGGGCTATGGCTACACCTTC. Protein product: CASSVGGDRGYGYTF. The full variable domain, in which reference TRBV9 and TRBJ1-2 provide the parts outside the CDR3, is DSGVTQTPKHLITATGQRVTLRCSPRSGDLSVYWYQQSLDQGLQFLIQYYNGEERAKGNILERFSAQQFPDLHSELNLSSLELGDSALYFCASSVGGDRGYGYTFGSGTRLTVV.

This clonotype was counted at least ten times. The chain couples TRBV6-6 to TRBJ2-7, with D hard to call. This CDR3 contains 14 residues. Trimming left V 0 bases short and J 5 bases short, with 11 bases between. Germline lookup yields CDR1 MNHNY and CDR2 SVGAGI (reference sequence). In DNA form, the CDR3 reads TGTGCCAGCAGTTACTCGATGAACCCCCACGAGCAGTACTTC. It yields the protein CASSYSMNPHEQYF.

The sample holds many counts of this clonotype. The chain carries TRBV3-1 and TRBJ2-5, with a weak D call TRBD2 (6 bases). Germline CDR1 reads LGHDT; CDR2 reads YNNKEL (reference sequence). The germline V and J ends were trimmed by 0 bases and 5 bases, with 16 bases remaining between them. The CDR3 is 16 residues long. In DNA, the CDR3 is TGTGCCAGCAGCCAAGATCGGAGACTAGGGACTGAGACCCAGTACTTC. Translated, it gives CASSQDRRLGTETQYF.

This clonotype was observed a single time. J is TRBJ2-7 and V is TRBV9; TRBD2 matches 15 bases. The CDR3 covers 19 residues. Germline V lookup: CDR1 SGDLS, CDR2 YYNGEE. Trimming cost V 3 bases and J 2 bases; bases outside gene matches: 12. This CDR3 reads CASSGGPGLAGGPTYEQYF. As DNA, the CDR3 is TGTGCCAGCAGCGGGGGCCCGGGACTAGCGGGAGGCCCAACCTACGAGCAGTACTTC. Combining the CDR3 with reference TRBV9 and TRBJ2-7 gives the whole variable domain DSGVTQTPKHLITATGQRVTLRCSPRSGDLSVYWYQQSLDQGLQFLIQYYNGEERAKGNILERFSAQQFPDLHSELNLSSLELGDSALYFCASSGGPGLAGGPTYEQYFGPGTRLTVT.